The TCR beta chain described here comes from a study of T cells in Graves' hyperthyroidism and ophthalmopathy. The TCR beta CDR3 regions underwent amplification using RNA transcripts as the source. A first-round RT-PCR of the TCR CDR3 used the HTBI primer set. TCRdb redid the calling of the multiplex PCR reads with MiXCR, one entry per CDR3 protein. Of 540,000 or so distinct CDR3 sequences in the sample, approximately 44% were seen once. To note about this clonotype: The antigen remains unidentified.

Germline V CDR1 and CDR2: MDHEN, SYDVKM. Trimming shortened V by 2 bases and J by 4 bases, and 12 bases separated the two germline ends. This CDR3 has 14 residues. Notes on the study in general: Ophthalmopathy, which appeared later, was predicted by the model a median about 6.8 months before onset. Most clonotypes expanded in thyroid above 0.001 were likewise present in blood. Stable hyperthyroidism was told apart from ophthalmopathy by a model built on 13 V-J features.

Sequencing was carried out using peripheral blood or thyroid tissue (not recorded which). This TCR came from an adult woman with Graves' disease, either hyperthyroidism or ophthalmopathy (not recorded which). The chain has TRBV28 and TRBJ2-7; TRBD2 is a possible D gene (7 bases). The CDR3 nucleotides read TGTGCCAGCAGTTTAGGGGGGGGCGTTTACGAGCAGTACTTC. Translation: CASSLGGGVYEQYF.